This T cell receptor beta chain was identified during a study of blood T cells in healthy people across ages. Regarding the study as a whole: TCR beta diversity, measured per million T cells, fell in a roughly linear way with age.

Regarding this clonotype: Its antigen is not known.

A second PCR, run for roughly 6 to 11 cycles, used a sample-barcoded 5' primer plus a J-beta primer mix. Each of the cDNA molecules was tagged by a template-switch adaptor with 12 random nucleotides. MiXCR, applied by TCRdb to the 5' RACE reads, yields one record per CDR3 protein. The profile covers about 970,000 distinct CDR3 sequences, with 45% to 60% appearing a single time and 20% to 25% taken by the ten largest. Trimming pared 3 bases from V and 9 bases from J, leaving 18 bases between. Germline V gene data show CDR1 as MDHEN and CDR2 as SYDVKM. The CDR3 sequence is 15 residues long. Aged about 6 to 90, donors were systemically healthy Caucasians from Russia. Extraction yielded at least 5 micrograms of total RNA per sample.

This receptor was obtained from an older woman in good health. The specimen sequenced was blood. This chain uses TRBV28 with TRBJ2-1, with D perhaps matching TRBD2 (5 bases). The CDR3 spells CASSLVDAGMGEQFF. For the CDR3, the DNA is TGTGCCAGCAGTTTGGTGGACGCGGGTATGGGTGAGCAGTTCTTC.